A selection of T cell receptor beta chains follows, all from one sample in a study of control samples from healthy donors and cancer patients. The repertoire was sequenced with immunoSEQ multiplex PCR; TCRdb's copy has only in-frame clones and lacks some. Here the sample spans about 96,000 clones, approximately 93% being singletons. Sequencing was carried out using blood. The receptor set was obtained from a young man in good health. The CDR3 runs from the conserved cysteine through the conserved F or W. D genes are given only for firm matches. Not every row has a clone size; where given, it reads once, few, many or a size class.

TRBJ2-7 | 15 | . | TRBV7-2 | TRBD2 | TGTGCCAGCAGCCCGGCCGGTAGCGGGACCTACGAGCAGTACTTC | CASSPAGSGTYEQYF
TRBJ1-4 | 14 | once | TRBV7-8 | . | TGTGCCAGCAGCATGGGGGCGTATCTTGAAAAACTGTTTTTT | CASSMGAYLEKLFF
TRBJ2-1 | 16 | . | TRBV7-2 | . | TGTGCCAGCAGCTTAGTTTTCGTCTCTGGTAGGAATGAGCAGTTCTTC | CASSLVFVSGRNEQFF
TRBJ2-1 | 15 | . | TRBV7-8 | TRBD2 | TGTGCCAGCAGCTTAGAGTGGACTAGCAGCAATGAGCAGTTCTTC | CASSLEWTSSNEQFF
TRBJ2-7 | 15 | . | TRBV5-1 | TRBD1 | TGCGCCAGCAGCCCCCCGACAGGGGAAAAGTACGAGCAGTACTTC | CASSPPTGEKYEQYF
TRBJ2-7 | 16 | . | TRBV7-8 | . | TGTGCCAGCAGCAGCGGGGCCAAACAGGGCTCCTACGAGCAGTACTTC | CASSSGAKQGSYEQYF
TRBJ1-5 | 13 | . | TRBV7-2 | . | TGTGCCAGCAGCTTAGTAGGCAGCCAGCCCCAGCATTTT | CASSLVGSQPQHF
TRBJ2-7 | 13 | . | TRBV5-5 | . | TGTGCCAGCAGCTCGGACCATTCCTACGAGCAGTACTTC | CASSSDHSYEQYF
TRBJ1-5 | 9 | . | TRBV10-2 | . | TGCGCCAGGAAAAGGCCCCAGCATTTT | CARKRPQHF
TRBJ1-2 | 14 | . | TRBV18 | TRBD1 | TGTGCCAGCTCACCGAAGACAGGGGACTATGGCTACACCTTC | CASSPKTGDYGYTF
TRBJ2-7 | 13 | . | TRBV19 | TRBD2 | TGTGCCAGTAGACTAGCGGCTTCCTACGAGCAGTACTTC | CASRLAASYEQYF
TRBJ2-2 | 14 | . | TRBV30 | . | TGTGCCTGGGCCCGAGGGGGGAACACCGGGGAGCTGTTTTTT | CAWARGGNTGELFF
TRBJ1-1 | 14 | . | TRBV19 | . | TGTGCCAGTAGTACCCGACGCCTGGGAACTGAAGCTTTCTTT | CASSTRRLGTEAFF
TRBJ1-4 | 14 | . | TRBV6-5 | TRBD1 | TGTGCCAGCAGTCGGGTGGGGACAGAAGAAAAACTGTTTTTT | CASSRVGTEEKLFF
TRBJ2-2 | 13 | medium-sized | TRBV10-3 | . | TGTGCCATCAGTGAGTCGGACACCGGGGAGCTGTTTTTT | CAISESDTGELFF
TRBJ2-5 | 14 | . | TRBV6-2/TRBV6-3 | . | TGTGCCAGCAGTTCGTCGGGGGGCGGGGAGACCCAGTACTTC | CASSSSGGGETQYF
TRBJ1-6 | 16 | . | TRBV4-2 | . | TGTGCCAGCAGCCAAGATCCCGGGCAGTATAATTCACCCCTCCACTTT | CASSQDPGQYNSPLHF
TRBJ1-2 | 13 | . | TRBV15 | . | TGTGCCACCAGCTTAGGAGCGAAGGATGGCTACACCTTC | CATSLGAKDGYTF
TRBJ1-2 | 15 | . | TRBV6-1 | TRBD1 | TGTGCCAGCAGTGAACTTACAGGGGAGCACTATGGCTACACCTTC | CASSELTGEHYGYTF
TRBJ1-2 | 16 | . | TRBV19 | . | TGTGCCAGTAGTATAGTTCGGATGGGGGGAATTGATGGCTACACCTTC | CASSIVRMGGIDGYTF
TRBJ2-3 | 14 | once | TRBV29-1 | TRBD1 | TGCAGCACTAGACAGGGGCGTTTCACAGATACGCAGTATTTT | CSTRQGRFTDTQYF
TRBJ1-1 | 12 | . | TRBV12-3/TRBV12-4 | . | TGTGCCAGCAGTCACGGGACAACTGAAGCTTTCTTT | CASSHGTTEAFF
TRBJ2-7 | 13 | . | TRBV19 | . | TGTGCCAGTAGTCTAGGTCTCAGGGACGAGCAGTACTTC | CASSLGLRDEQYF
TRBJ2-2 | 15 | . | TRBV5-1 | TRBD2 | TGCGCCAGCACGACCGCGCGGGGGAACGCCGGGGAGCTGTTTTTT | CASTTARGNAGELFF
TRBJ2-5 | 14 | . | TRBV5-1 | TRBD1 | TGCGCCAGCAGGGGACAGTCCCCGGCAGAGACCCAGTACTTC | CASRGQSPAETQYF
TRBJ1-1 | 14 | . | TRBV27 | . | TGTGCCAGCAGTCCCCTCCCGCCACTAACTGAAGCTTTCTTT | CASSPLPPLTEAFF
TRBJ1-5 | 15 | . | TRBV5-8 | . | TGTGCCAGCAGCTTAGGAGAGAATAGCAATCAGCCCCAGCATTTT | CASSLGENSNQPQHF
TRBJ1-5 | 17 | . | TRBV30 | . | TGTGCCTGGAGTAAGCCCCAGGGACATACTAGCAATCAGCCCCAGCATTTT | CAWSKPQGHTSNQPQHF
TRBJ1-2 | 16 | . | TRBV5-1 | . | TGCGCCAGCAGCTTGGAGGCAGGAGGATTAAACTATGGCTACACCTTC | CASSLEAGGLNYGYTF
TRBJ1-2 | 13 | . | TRBV30 | TRBD1 | TGTGCCTGGAGCACGGGACAGACCTATGGCTACACCTTC | CAWSTGQTYGYTF
TRBJ2-1 | 11 | . | TRBV27 | . | TGTGCCAGCACACGGTACAATGAGCAGTTCTTC | CASTRYNEQFF
TRBJ1-5 | 13 | . | TRBV27 | . | TGTGCCAGCAGGGAGGGTGGCAATCAGCCCCAGCATTTT | CASREGGNQPQHF
TRBJ2-2 | 13 | . | TRBV5-4 | . | TGTGCCAGCAGCTTGGCGGGAAGAAGGGAGCTGTTTTTT | CASSLAGRRELFF
TRBJ2-5 | 13 | . | TRBV10-3 | . | TGTGCCATCAGTGAGTCAGGGTCGGAGACCCAGTACTTC | CAISESGSETQYF
TRBJ2-1 | 18 | . | TRBV7-2 | TRBD2 | TGTGCCAGCAGCTTACTTTTTTCGGTTCTAGCGGGTTACAATGAGCAGTTCTTC | CASSLLFSVLAGYNEQFF
TRBJ2-7 | 17 | once | TRBV13 | . | TGTGCCAGCAGCTCCCGGAAGCCAGGGCTAGGCCCCTACGAGCAGTACTTC | CASSSRKPGLGPYEQYF
TRBJ1-1 | 13 | . | TRBV30 | . | TGTGCCTGGAGTATGGCAGGATGGACTGAAGCTTTCTTT | CAWSMAGWTEAFF
TRBJ1-1 | 15 | once | TRBV11-2 | . | TGTGCCAGCATGAGAGACAGTGAACTGGACACTGAAGCTTTCTTT | CASMRDSELDTEAFF
TRBJ2-1 | 15 | . | TRBV28 | TRBD1 | TGTGCCAGCAGAAGGGACAGGATCTCCTACAATGAGCAGTTCTTC | CASRRDRISYNEQFF
TRBJ2-5 | 14 | . | TRBV29-1 | . | TGCAGCGCCCGAGCGTCGGCTGGACCCGGGACCCAGTACTTC | CSARASAGPGTQYF
TRBJ1-5 | 12 | . | TRBV21-1 | . | TGTGCCAGCAGCCCCAAAGGGCAGCCCCAGCATTTT | CASSPKGQPQHF
TRBJ2-7 | 13 | once | TRBV10-1 | . | TGCGCCAGCAGTGATGGGCAGCTCTACGAGCAGTACTTC | CASSDGQLYEQYF